These 21 T cell receptor beta chains share one sample of origin, sequenced in a study of blood T cell repertoires in COVID-19. Profiled with immunoSEQ multiplex PCR; TCRdb holds only in-frame clones, not every one. The sample lists under 200,000 clones, 79% occurring once. The sample consisted of peripheral blood. These receptors were obtained from a woman aged 60 to 75 with COVID-19, enrolled during active disease.

This chain connects TRBV10-3 to TRBJ1-2; 12 nucleotides align to TRBD1. Unmatched junction bases numbered 7, after V lost 7 bases and J lost 4 bases. This CDR3 region has 15 residues. Germline V CDR1 and CDR2: ENHRY, SYGVKD. The CDR3 DNA reads as TGTGCCATCACCAGGGACAGGGGGCAAGTCTATGGCTACACCTTC. Amino acids: CAITRDRGQVYGYTF.

The rearrangement links TRBV5-1 to TRBJ2-2; TRBD2 agrees at 8 bases. Germline assignment: CDR1 SGHRS and CDR2 YFSETQ. This CDR3 contains 14 residues. Losses at the gene ends were 7 bases for V and 3 bases for J; bases not matched to a gene: 5. The CDR3 sequence: CASYLGGDTGELFF. CDR3 coding DNA: TGCGCCAGCTATCTCGGGGGGGACACCGGGGAGCTGTTTTTT.

The chain recombines TRBV3-1 (or the pseudogene TRBV3-2) with TRBJ1-3; D gene ambiguous. The V and J ends lost 3 bases and 7 bases respectively, with 4 bases between them. Per the germline V gene, CDR1 is LGHDT and CDR2 is YNNKEL (reference sequence). This CDR3 has 11 residues. CDR3: CASSQSNTIYF. As DNA, the CDR3 is TGTGCCAGCAGCCAGAGTAACACCATATATTTT.

The CDR3 spells CATSKMGGNRYEQYF. CDR3 sequence (DNA): TGTGCCACCAGCAAGATGGGCGGGAACCGCTACGAGCAGTACTTC. The chain has TRBV15 and TRBJ2-7, with D perhaps matching TRBD2 (6 bases). Trimming removed 4 bases from V and 3 bases from J, with 16 bases in between. This CDR3 spans 15 amino acids. Germline V CDR1 and CDR2: LNHNV, YYDKDF (reference sequence). The entire variable domain, with the rest obtained from reference TRBV15 and TRBJ2-7, is as follows: DAMVIQNPRYQVTQFGKPVTLSCSQTLNHNVMYWYQQKSSQAPKLLFHYYDKDFNNEADTPDNFQSRRPNTSFCFLDIRSPGLGDTAMYLCATSKMGGNRYEQYFGPGTRLTVT.

The rearrangement links TRBV11-2 to TRBJ2-2, with 11 positions matching TRBD1. V dropped 1 base and J dropped 3; count of bases not matched to a gene: 7. Germline V CDR1 and CDR2: SGHAT, FQNNGV. This CDR3 has 18 residues. In DNA, the CDR3 is TGTGCCAGCAGCTTAGCTAGGACAGGGGGCGCGTACACCGGGGAGCTGTTTTTT. Translation gives CASSLARTGGAYTGELFF.

This chain joins TRBV11-2 and TRBJ2-1, with D uncertain. Trimming removed 1 base from V and 0 bases from J, with 13 bases in between. CDR1 and CDR2 from the germline V gene are SGHAT and FQNNGV. CDR3 length: 17 amino acids. This chain's CDR3 is CASSLGRLQSSYNEQFF. The CDR3, as DNA: TGTGCCAGCAGCTTAGGACGACTCCAGAGCTCCTACAATGAGCAGTTCTTC. The complete variable domain, with remaining parts taken from reference TRBV11-2 and TRBJ2-1, reads EAGVAQSPRYKIIEKRQSVAFWCNPISGHATLYWYQQILGQGPKLLIQFQNNGVVDDSQLPKDRFSAERLKGVDSTLKIQPAKLEDSAVYLCASSLGRLQSSYNEQFFGPGTRLTVL.

The chain joins TRBV28 to TRBJ2-5; 7 bases are a match to TRBD1. Germline CDR1 is MDHEN and CDR2 is SYDVKM. Trimming cost V 4 bases and J 4 bases; bases outside gene matches: 15. The length of the CDR3 is 17 residues. DNA for the CDR3: TGTGCCAGCAGTTCCTTAAGAACGACAGGGACCTTAGAGACCCAGTACTTC. Its protein product is CASSSLRTTGTLETQYF.

The V and J genes are TRBV2 and TRBJ1-6; D gene ambiguous. Looked up from germline, CDR1 is SNHLY and CDR2 is FYNNEI. The CDR3 loop spans 14 amino acids. Trimming took 3 bases from V and 6 from J, leaving 9 bases between them. CDR3 sequence (DNA): TGTGCCAGCAGTGAGGTTACTTCTAATTCACCCCTCCACTTT. Protein sequence: CASSEVTSNSPLHF. Filled out from reference TRBV2 and TRBJ1-6, the complete variable domain reads EPEVTQTPSHQVTQMGQEVILRCVPISNHLYFYWYRQILGQKVEFLVSFYNNEISEKSEIFDDQFSVERPDGSNFTLKIRSTKLEDSAMYFCASSEVTSNSPLHFGNGTRLTVT.

The chain links TRBV29-1 to TRBJ1-1; D is unclear. CDR3 length equals 13 residues. V was pared by 2 bases and J by 0 bases, with 7 bases between. Germline CDR1 reads SQVTM; CDR2 reads ANQGSEA. Here the CDR3 reads CSVEKAVNTEAFF. In DNA, the CDR3 is TGCAGCGTTGAAAAGGCGGTGAACACTGAAGCTTTCTTT.

The chain carries TRBV28 and TRBJ2-6, with D possibly TRBD1 on 6 matching bases. Germline assignment: CDR1 MDHEN and CDR2 SYDVKM. This CDR3 is 16 amino acids long. Trimming took 5 bases from V and 3 from J, leaving 14 bases between them. CDR3 loop: CASSLTGFGGANVLTF. DNA of the CDR3: TGTGCCAGCAGTCTCACAGGGTTCGGTGGGGCCAACGTCCTGACTTTC.

The chain links TRBV7-9 to TRBJ1-2; D perhaps matches TRBD1 (6 bases). Germline V gene data show CDR1 as SEHNR and CDR2 as FQNEAQ (reference sequence). Deletions cut 4 bases from V and 3 bases from J, with 15 bases between. The CDR3 loop spans 15 amino acids. The CDR3 DNA sequence: TGTGCCAGCAGCTCCCAGGGGCGAGCTCACTATGGCTACACCTTC. This codes for CASSSQGRAHYGYTF.

This chain connects TRBV11-2 to TRBJ2-3, with a tentative D call TRBD2 (8 bases). CDR1 is SGHAT, CDR2 FQNNGV, per germline. The CDR3 has 18 residues. Trimming removed 5 bases from V and 4 bases from J, with 25 bases in between. CDR3 DNA: TGTGCCAGCAGCCCAAGGAGGGACAGCGGGAGAACACCAGATACGCAGTATTTT. Its protein is CASSPRRDSGRTPDTQYF.

The rearrangement joins TRBV18 to TRBJ2-3; the D gene is possibly TRBD2 (5 bases). CDR3 size: 15 residues. The germline gives CDR1 KGHSH, CDR2 LQKENI. V gave up 3 bases and J gave up 6 bases, with 16 bases separating them. CDR3 sequence reads: CASSPDGVRRDTQYF. The CDR3 DNA sequence: TGTGCCAGCTCACCTGACGGGGTAAGGCGGGATACGCAGTATTTT.

This chain uses TRBV3-1 (or the pseudogene TRBV3-2) with TRBJ2-3, with TRBD1 matching over 10 bases. J lost 4 bases, V lost 4 bases, and 11 bases had no gene match. This CDR3 has 17 amino acids. Germline V gene sequence: CDR1 LGHDT, CDR2 YNNKEL (reference sequence). This CDR3 is CASSPGDRGHLADTQYF. In DNA form, the CDR3 reads TGTGCCAGCAGCCCGGGAGACAGGGGGCACCTGGCAGATACGCAGTATTTT.

In its sample, this clone was seen once. This chain connects TRBV6-6 to TRBJ1-1; TRBD1 is a possible D gene (5 bases). This CDR3 is built from 13 residues. In germline, CDR1 is MNHNY, CDR2 SVGAGI (reference sequence). The V end lost 2 bases, the J end lost 8 bases, and 12 bases lay between the germline ends. CDR3 coding DNA: TGTGCCAGCAGTTACGAAATGAACAGGGAAGCTTTCTTT. Protein product: CASSYEMNREAFF.

The chain has TRBV6-5 and TRBJ2-7; the D gene is possibly TRBD2 (7 bases). V was pared by 6 bases and J by 4 bases, with 13 bases between. Per germline, CDR1 MNHEY and CDR2 SVGAGI. The CDR3 length is 13 residues. The DNA for the CDR3 is TGTGCCAGCAGGCCGGGGGGCGCGTACGAGCAGTACTTC. Its protein is CASRPGGAYEQYF.

The chain uses TRBV5-6 and TRBJ2-7, with 8 bases aligning to TRBD2. The germline CDR1 and CDR2 sequences are SGHDT and YYEEEE. The CDR3 covers 17 residues. After removal of 6 bases from V and 5 bases from J, the junction contained 19 bases not matched to a gene. CDR3 residues: CASIRGGSADPRDEQYF. The CDR3 coding sequence is TGTGCCAGCATCCGGGGGGGTAGCGCCGACCCTAGGGACGAGCAGTACTTC.

The chain employs TRBV19 and TRBJ2-1; TRBD2 matches at 11 bases. Per the germline V gene, CDR1 is LNHDA and CDR2 is SQIVND (reference sequence). This CDR3 region has 15 residues. Trimming at V came to 5 bases and at J to 4 bases, leaving 4 bases not matched to a gene. The CDR3 DNA reads as TGTGCCAGTAGTTCGGGACTAGCGGCTTACAATGAGCAGTTCTTC. Protein product: CASSSGLAAYNEQFF.

The CDR3 is CASRSKGLAGGLNEQFF. The CDR3 nucleotides are TGTGCCAGCAGAAGCAAGGGACTAGCGGGAGGTCTCAATGAGCAGTTCTTC. This chain joins TRBV7-3 and TRBJ2-1, with 15 bases lining up with TRBD2. Germline V gene lookup returns CDR1 SGHTA and CDR2 FQGTGA. This CDR3 spans 17 amino acids. V lost 6 bases and J lost 6; bases outside the gene matches: 9.

CDR3 coding DNA: TGTGCCAGTAGTTTACCGGGACAGCCCAATGAGCAGTTCTTC. Protein sequence: CASSLPGQPNEQFF. This rearrangement joins TRBV19 to TRBJ2-1; 7 positions agree with TRBD1. CDR3 length: 14 residues. Trimming cost V 5 bases and J 6 bases; bases outside gene matches: 7. Germline V gives CDR1 LNHDA, CDR2 SQIVND (reference sequence).

The chain carries TRBV27 and TRBJ1-5, with 7 bases fitting TRBD1. The CDR3 consists of 15 residues. Looked up from germline, CDR1 is MNHEY and CDR2 is SMNVEV (reference sequence). Germline trimming cut 5 bases from V and 1 base from J; bases unmatched to any gene: 5. The CDR3 protein is CASSPGTVSNQPQHF. In nucleotides, the CDR3 is TGTGCCAGCAGTCCCGGGACAGTGAGCAATCAGCCCCAGCATTTT.